The rows below give T cell receptor beta chains drawn from one sample of a study of T-cell reconstitution after alpha-beta-depleted transplantation in children. TCRdb independently ran MiXCR on the PCR reads; one entry per CDR3 protein. The top ten clones hold approximately 5.9% of a sample with hundreds of thousands of distinct CDR3 sequences, roughly 9% of them seen once. The material sequenced was PBMCs from the stem cell graft donor, taken from the stem cell graft. The source of these receptors is a human donor who donated a stem cell graft to a child with acute lymphoblastic leukemia. The CDR3 runs from the conserved cysteine through the conserved F or W. Each record gives: clone size, V gene, J gene, D gene, CDR3 DNA, CDR3 protein. The D gene is left open where the match is weak. Clone size appears in some rows only: once, few, many, or a class for an expanded clone.

many	TRBV7-2	TRBJ2-3	TRBD2	TGTGCCAGCAGCCATATTCCCCTCCTAGCGGGGGCCCGCACAGATACGCAGTATTTT	CASSHIPLLAGARTDTQYF
many	TRBV4-1	TRBJ2-1	-	TGCGCCAGCAGCCAAGATCAGGGCAGGGGCGACAATGAGCAGTTCTTC	CASSQDQGRGDNEQFF
-	TRBV5-1	TRBJ2-7	-	TGCGCCAGCAGCTCAACGAACAGGGATATTACCTACGAGCAGTACTTC	CASSSTNRDITYEQYF
many	TRBV10-3	TRBJ1-5	TRBD1	TGTGCCATCAGTGGACTTGGACAGGGAGGTCAGCCCCAGCATTTT	CAISGLGQGGQPQHF
many	TRBV5-1	TRBJ1-1	TRBD1	TGCGCCAGCAGCCTCGGGACAGGGGGCAGCGCTTTCTTT	CASSLGTGGSAFF
once	TRBV18	TRBJ1-5	-	TGTGCCAGCTCACCATTCCAGGACGGGAACAATCAGCCCCAGCATTTT	CASSPFQDGNNQPQHF
few	TRBV11-1	TRBJ2-3	TRBD1	TGTGCCAGCCGTGCGGGGGACAGGGATACAGATACGCAGTATTTT	CASRAGDRDTDTQYF
many	TRBV27	TRBJ2-7	-	TGTGTATCCAGGGGGGGCTACGAGCAGTACTTC	CVSRGGYEQYF
many	TRBV5-5	TRBJ2-1	TRBD2	TGTGCCAGCAGCTTGGTGGCTAGCGGGGGCGTCTACAATGAGCAGTTCTTC	CASSLVASGGVYNEQFF
few	TRBV5-4	TRBJ2-3	TRBD2	TGTGCCAGCAGCAAGACTAGCGGGGGAACAGATACGCAGTATTTT	CASSKTSGGTDTQYF
many	TRBV27	TRBJ2-5	TRBD2	TGTGCCAGCAGTAGACCCGGGCTAGCGGGGACCCAGTACTTC	CASSRPGLAGTQYF
few	TRBV29-1	TRBJ1-1	-	TGCAGCGTTGGTTGGACGGTGAACACTGAAGCTTTCTTT	CSVGWTVNTEAFF
-	TRBV20-1	TRBJ2-7	TRBD2	TGCAGTGCTACCGGACTAGCGGGGGGGACTTCCTACGAGCAGTACTTC	CSATGLAGGTSYEQYF
few	TRBV7-2	TRBJ2-3	-	TGTGCCAGCAGCGTAGCGTTATTGGGAGATACGCAGTATTTT	CASSVALLGDTQYF
-	TRBV9	TRBJ2-6	-	TGTGCCAGCAGCGTCTCGGGGGCGGCTGGGGCCAACGTCCTGACTTTC	CASSVSGAAGANVLTF
many	TRBV6-5	TRBJ1-1	-	TGTGCCAGCAGTTACCGCCGGGGGAAAAACACTGAAGCTTTCTTT	CASSYRRGKNTEAFF
-	TRBV5-1	TRBJ2-1	TRBD2	TGCGCCAGCAGCTGGGCCCTTAGCGGGGGGGCGCGTGAGCAGTTCTTC	CASSWALSGGAREQFF
-	TRBV19	TRBJ2-5	TRBD2	TGTGCCAGTAGTATCTCGCGGGGGAACCAAGAGACCCAGTACTTC	CASSISRGNQETQYF
-	TRBV5-1	TRBJ2-2	TRBD1	TGCGCCAGCAGCTGGGGACAGGGGCGGAACACCGGGGAGCTGTTTTTT	CASSWGQGRNTGELFF
many	TRBV4-3	TRBJ1-6	TRBD1	TGCGCCAGCAGCGGAACCGGGACAGGGGGCAAGAATTCACCCCTCCACTTT	CASSGTGTGGKNSPLHF
few	TRBV5-1	TRBJ2-7	-	TGCGCCAGCAGCCTAAATGACGGGGAGCAGTACTTC	CASSLNDGEQYF
-	TRBV11-2	TRBJ1-6	-	TGTGCCAGCAGCTTATCTGGAAGTAATTCACCCCTCCACTTT	CASSLSGSNSPLHF
many	TRBV20-1	TRBJ1-5	-	TGCAGTGCTATGGTTCAGGATTGGAGCTCGAAGGAGCCCCAGCATTTT	CSAMVQDWSSKEPQHF
few	TRBV7-2	TRBJ1-1	-	TGTGCCAGCAGCTTAGTTTATATGACTGAAGCTTTCTTT	CASSLVYMTEAFF
many	TRBV12-3/TRBV12-4	TRBJ1-2	-	TGTGCCAGCAGTTTTCAGGGAAACTATGGCTACACCTTC	CASSFQGNYGYTF
many	TRBV14	TRBJ1-1	-	TGTGCCAGCAGCCATTTGCGGGACACTGAAGCTTTCTTT	CASSHLRDTEAFF
few	TRBV5-1	TRBJ2-7	-	TGCGCCAGCAGCCCAACAGGAAGGACATCCTACGAGCAGTACTTC	CASSPTGRTSYEQYF
-	TRBV5-1	TRBJ2-3	TRBD2	TGCGCCAGCAGCCCCGGGACTAGCCGGGATACGCAGTATTTT	CASSPGTSRDTQYF
-	TRBV12-3/TRBV12-4	TRBJ2-7	-	TGTGCCAGCAGACAGAGCTCCTACGAGCAGTACTTC	CASRQSSYEQYF
-	TRBV6-2/TRBV6-3	TRBJ2-7	-	TGTGCCAGCAGTCACGGGACTTGGGAGCAGTACTTC	CASSHGTWEQYF
-	TRBV12-3/TRBV12-4	TRBJ1-4	TRBD1	TGTGCCAGCAGTTCCGGACAGGGGGATTGGGGAAAACTGTTTTTT	CASSSGQGDWGKLFF
many	TRBV6-2/TRBV6-3	TRBJ1-1	-	TGTGCTACTGGGGACCAATTGAACACTGAAGCTTTCTTT	CATGDQLNTEAFF
many	TRBV30	TRBJ1-2	-	TGTGCCTCTTATCGCGGTGCTAACTATGGCTACACCTTC	CASYRGANYGYTF
-	TRBV4-1	TRBJ2-7	-	TGCGCCAGCAGCCATCCGACGGCAACCTACGAGCAGTACTTC	CASSHPTATYEQYF
-	TRBV7-8	TRBJ2-5	TRBD2	TGTGCCAGCAGCTTAGTGTCTAGCGGGGGGGCAGAGACCCAGTACTTC	CASSLVSSGGAETQYF
few	TRBV5-6	TRBJ2-1	TRBD1	TGTGCCAGCAGCTCGGGACAGCGGAATGAGCAGTTCTTC	CASSSGQRNEQFF
few	TRBV20-1	TRBJ2-3	TRBD2	TGCAGTGCTAGAGAGGCGGGGGGGCTTGCAGATACGCAGTATTTT	CSAREAGGLADTQYF
few	TRBV9	TRBJ1-2	TRBD1	TGTGCCAGCAGCGAGAGGGACAGGGGGTTCTATGGCTACACCTTC	CASSERDRGFYGYTF
few	TRBV5-1	TRBJ1-2	TRBD1	TGCGCCAGCAGCCCCTCCGGGACAGATCTTTATGGCTACACCTTC	CASSPSGTDLYGYTF
many	TRBV3-1	TRBJ2-1	TRBD2	TGTGCCAGCAGCCAAGATCCAGCGGGGGGAGTGATCTTC	CASSQDPAGGVIF
few	TRBV10-2	TRBJ2-1	-	TGCGCCAGCAGTGAGTCGGGGTCCTACAATGAGCAGTTCTTC	CASSESGSYNEQFF
many	TRBV29-1	TRBJ2-1	TRBD1	TGCAGCGTCAGATCCGGGACAGGCATAAATGAGCAGTTCTTC	CSVRSGTGINEQFF
-	TRBV10-2	TRBJ2-7	-	TGCGCCAGCAGCGACAGGTGGAGATCCTACGAGCAGTACTTC	CASSDRWRSYEQYF
-	TRBV5-1	TRBJ2-1	TRBD2	TGCGCCAGCAGCTTGAGTCGGGGGGGACTAGCGGGGGAGAGCTCCTACAATGAGCAGTTCTTC	CASSLSRGGLAGESSYNEQFF
many	TRBV7-2	TRBJ2-1	-	TGTGCCAGCAGCTTAGCTAACTACAATGAGCAGTTCTTC	CASSLANYNEQFF
many	TRBV2	TRBJ1-4	-	TGTGCCAGCAGTGCCGACAGGACAACTAATGAAAAACTGTTTTTT	CASSADRTTNEKLFF
few	TRBV4-2	TRBJ2-1	-	TGTGCCAGCAGCCAAGAAGCCCCACCTCAAGGGGTGGAGCAGTTCTTC	CASSQEAPPQGVEQFF
few	TRBV5-1	TRBJ1-6	TRBD1	TGCGCCAGCAGCGCCCGGGACAGATTTAATTCACCCCTCCACTTT	CASSARDRFNSPLHF
many	TRBV12-3/TRBV12-4	TRBJ1-1	-	TGTGCCAGCAGTTTATCTGCAGGGTGGGGCACTGAAGCTTTCTTT	CASSLSAGWGTEAFF
few	TRBV12-3/TRBV12-4	TRBJ2-6	TRBD2	TGTGCCAGCAGCCGGGGGGCTGGGGCCAACGTCCTGACTTTC	CASSRGAGANVLTF
many	TRBV10-3	TRBJ1-1	-	TGTGCCATCAGTGAGTCCCCGGGACCAGGGAGCACTGAAGCTTTCTTT	CAISESPGPGSTEAFF
few	TRBV5-1	TRBJ1-2	-	TGCGCCAGCAGCTTGGATGGCAGGGGTTGGGGCTACACCTTC	CASSLDGRGWGYTF
few	TRBV6-4	TRBJ1-1	TRBD1	TGTGCCAGCAGTGACACGACAGGGGGCACTGAAGCTTTCTTT	CASSDTTGGTEAFF
-	TRBV6-5	TRBJ2-7	-	TGTGCCAGCAGTTACGAAATAAACGGGGGAGAGCAGTACTTC	CASSYEINGGEQYF
few	TRBV5-1	TRBJ1-2	-	TGCGCCAGCAGCTTGGGACAAAGGTCGTATGGCTACACCTTC	CASSLGQRSYGYTF
few	TRBV29-1	TRBJ2-3	-	TGCAGCGTTGAAGGTCCAGTCACAGATACGCAGTATTTT	CSVEGPVTDTQYF
-	TRBV20-1	TRBJ2-5	TRBD2	TGCAGTGCTGCGGGGGGGCCGGAGACCCAGTACTTC	CSAAGGPETQYF
-	TRBV19	TRBJ2-3	-	TGTGCCAGTAGTATCGCCCCAAGGGGAGATACGCAGTATTTT	CASSIAPRGDTQYF